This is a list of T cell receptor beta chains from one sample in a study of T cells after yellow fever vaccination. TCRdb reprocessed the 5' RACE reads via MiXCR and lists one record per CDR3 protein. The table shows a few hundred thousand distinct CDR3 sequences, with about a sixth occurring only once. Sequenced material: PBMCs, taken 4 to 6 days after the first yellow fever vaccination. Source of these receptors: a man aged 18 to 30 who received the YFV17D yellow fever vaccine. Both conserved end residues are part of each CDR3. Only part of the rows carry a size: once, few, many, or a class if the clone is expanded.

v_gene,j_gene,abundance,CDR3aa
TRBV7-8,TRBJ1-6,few,CATTGQATSPLHF
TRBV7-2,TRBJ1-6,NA,CASSARGQGYSPLHF
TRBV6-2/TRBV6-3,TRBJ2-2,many,CASSYHPGAGELFF
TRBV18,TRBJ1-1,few,CASSRVLQEGDTEAFF
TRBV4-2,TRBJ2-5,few,CASSQVEGGGWETQYF
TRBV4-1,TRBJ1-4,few,CASRLGQVNEKLFF
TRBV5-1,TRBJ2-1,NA,CASSDLSAGVYNEQFF
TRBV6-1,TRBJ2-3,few,CASTEGDTQYF
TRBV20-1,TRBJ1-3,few,CSASPPQGAGNTIYF
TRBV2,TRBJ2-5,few,CASSEQSISQETQYF
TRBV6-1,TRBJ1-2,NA,CASSQASTPRYGYTF
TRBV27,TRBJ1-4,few,CASSPGVTGGEKLFF
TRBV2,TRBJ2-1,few,CASNPPNEQFF
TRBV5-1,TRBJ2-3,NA,CASSLGGGQDTQYF
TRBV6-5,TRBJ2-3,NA,CASSYSNTLPDTQYF
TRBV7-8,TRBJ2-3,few,CASSTATDTQYF
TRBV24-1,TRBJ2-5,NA,CATSEWGSETQYF
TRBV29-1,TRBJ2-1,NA,CSVEDPQSSYNEQFF
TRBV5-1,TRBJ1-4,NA,CASRRQGSTNEKLFF
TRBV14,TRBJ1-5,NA,CASSRLLAAINQPQHF
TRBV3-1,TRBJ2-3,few,CASSSQAGGLDTQYF
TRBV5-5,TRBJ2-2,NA,CASSFGGMEGTGELFF
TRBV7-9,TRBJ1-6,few,CAGSKWGVSYNSPLHF
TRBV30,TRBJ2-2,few,CAWSTKGLNGELFF
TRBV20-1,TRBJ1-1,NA,CSARQTRTNTEAFF
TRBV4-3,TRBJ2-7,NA,CASSPMWAGEGEQYF
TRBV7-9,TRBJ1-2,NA,CASSLTALTGAEGYTF
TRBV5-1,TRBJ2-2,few,CASSLDPSGGAVAGELFF
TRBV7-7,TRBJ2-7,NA,CASSLNPGASYEQYF
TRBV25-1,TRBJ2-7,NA,CASSPGSGQAYEQYF
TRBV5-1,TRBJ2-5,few,CASSWTLAGSAGVKTQYF
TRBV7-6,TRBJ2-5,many,CASSSRIWGTQETQYF
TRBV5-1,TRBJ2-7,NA,CASSLGSGRSFYEQYF
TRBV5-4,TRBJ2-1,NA,CASSPKPLAGGSNEQFF
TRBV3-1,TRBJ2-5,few,CASSTRGGRETQYF
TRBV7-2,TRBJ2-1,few,CASSFGLAGFNEQFF
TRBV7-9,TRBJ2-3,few,CASSYRGGDTDTQYF
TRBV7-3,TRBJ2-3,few,CASSSTGGGPTDTQYF
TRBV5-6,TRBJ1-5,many,CASSRKTGFQPQHF
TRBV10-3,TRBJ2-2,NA,CAISVSGTANTGELFF
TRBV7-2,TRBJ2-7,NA,CASSAWSGAISYEQYF
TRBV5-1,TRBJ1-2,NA,CASSLATQGAYTF
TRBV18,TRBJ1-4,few,CASSPPGLNEKLFF
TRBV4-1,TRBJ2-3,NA,CASSPEGLAERDTQYF
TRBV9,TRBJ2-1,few,CASSGGVTHYNEQFF